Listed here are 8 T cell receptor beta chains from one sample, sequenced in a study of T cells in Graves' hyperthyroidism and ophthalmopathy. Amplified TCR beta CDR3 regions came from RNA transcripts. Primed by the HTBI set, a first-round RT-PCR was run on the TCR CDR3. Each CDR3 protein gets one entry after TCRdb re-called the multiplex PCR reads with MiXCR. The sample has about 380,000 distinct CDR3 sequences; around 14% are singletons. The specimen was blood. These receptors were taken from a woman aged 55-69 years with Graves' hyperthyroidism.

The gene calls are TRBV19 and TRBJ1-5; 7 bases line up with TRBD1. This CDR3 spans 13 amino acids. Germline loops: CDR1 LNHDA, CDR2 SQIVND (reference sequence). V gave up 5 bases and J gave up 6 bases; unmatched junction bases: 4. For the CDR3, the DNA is TGTGCCAGTAGTCCGGACAGGAGTCAGCCCCAGCATTTT. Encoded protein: CASSPDRSQPQHF.

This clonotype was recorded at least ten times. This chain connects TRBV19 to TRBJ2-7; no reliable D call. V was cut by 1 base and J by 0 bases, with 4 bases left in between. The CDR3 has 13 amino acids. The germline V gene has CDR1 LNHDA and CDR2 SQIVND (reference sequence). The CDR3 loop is CASSIGASYEQYF. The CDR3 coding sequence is TGTGCCAGTAGTATAGGAGCCTCCTACGAGCAGTACTTC. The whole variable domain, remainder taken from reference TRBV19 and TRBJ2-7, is DGGITQSPKYLFRKEGQNVTLSCEQNLNHDAMYWYRQDPGQGLRLIYYSQIVNDFQKGDIAEGYSVSREKKESFPLTVTSAQKNPTAFYLCASSIGASYEQYFGPGTRLTVT.

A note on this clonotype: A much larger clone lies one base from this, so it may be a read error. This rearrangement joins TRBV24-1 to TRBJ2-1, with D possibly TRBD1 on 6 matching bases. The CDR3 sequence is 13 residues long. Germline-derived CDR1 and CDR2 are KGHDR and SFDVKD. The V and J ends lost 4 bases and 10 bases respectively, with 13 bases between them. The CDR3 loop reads CATSDTGLHEQFF. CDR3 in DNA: TGTGCCACCAGTGACACAGGGTTACACGAGCAGTTCTTC.

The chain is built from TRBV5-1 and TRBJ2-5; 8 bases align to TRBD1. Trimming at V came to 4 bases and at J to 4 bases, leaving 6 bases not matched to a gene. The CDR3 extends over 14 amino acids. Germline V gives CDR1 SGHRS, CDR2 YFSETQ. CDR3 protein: CASSVVQGAETQYF. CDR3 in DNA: TGCGCCAGCAGCGTTGTCCAGGGGGCAGAGACCCAGTACTTC.

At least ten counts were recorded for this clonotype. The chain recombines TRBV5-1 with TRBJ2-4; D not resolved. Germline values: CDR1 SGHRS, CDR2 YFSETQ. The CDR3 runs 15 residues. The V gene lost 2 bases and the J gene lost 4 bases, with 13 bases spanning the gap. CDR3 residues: CASSFGSLFKNIQYF. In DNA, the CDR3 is TGCGCCAGCAGCTTCGGCAGCCTTTTTAAAAACATTCAGTACTTC.

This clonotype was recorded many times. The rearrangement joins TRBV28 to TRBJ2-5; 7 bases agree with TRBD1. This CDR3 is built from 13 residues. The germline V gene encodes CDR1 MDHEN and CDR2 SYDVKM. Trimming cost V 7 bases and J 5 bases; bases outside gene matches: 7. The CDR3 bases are TGTGCCAGCACGTTTGGGACAGCTGAGACCCAGTACTTC. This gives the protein CASTFGTAETQYF.

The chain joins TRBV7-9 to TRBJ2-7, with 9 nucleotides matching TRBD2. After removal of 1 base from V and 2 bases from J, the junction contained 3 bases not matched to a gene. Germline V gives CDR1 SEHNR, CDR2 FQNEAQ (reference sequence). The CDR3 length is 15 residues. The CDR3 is CASSLVAGGTYEQYF. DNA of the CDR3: TGTGCCAGCAGCTTAGTGGCGGGGGGGACCTACGAGCAGTACTTC.

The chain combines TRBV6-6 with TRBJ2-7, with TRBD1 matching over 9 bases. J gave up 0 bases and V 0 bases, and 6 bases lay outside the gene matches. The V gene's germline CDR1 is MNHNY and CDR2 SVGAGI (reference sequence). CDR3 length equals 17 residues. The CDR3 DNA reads TGTGCCAGCAGTTACTCCATGACGGGACAGGGCTCCTACGAGCAGTACTTC. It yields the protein CASSYSMTGQGSYEQYF.